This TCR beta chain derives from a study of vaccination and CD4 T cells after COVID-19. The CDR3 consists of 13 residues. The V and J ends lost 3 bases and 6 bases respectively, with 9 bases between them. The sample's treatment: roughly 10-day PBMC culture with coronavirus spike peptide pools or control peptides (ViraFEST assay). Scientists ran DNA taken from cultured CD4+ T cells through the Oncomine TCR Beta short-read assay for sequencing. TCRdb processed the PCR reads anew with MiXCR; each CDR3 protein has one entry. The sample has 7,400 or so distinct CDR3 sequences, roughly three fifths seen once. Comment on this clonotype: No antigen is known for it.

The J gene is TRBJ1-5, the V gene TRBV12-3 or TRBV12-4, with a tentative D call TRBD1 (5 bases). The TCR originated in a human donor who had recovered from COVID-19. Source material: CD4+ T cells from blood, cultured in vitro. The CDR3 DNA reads TGTGCCAGCAGTTTGGGGGGACTTCAGCCCCAGCATTTT. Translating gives CASSLGGLQPQHF.